The 26 T cell receptor beta chains in this list originate from one sample, sequenced in a study of blood T cells in healthy people across ages. It was with a sample-barcoded 5' primer and a J-beta primer mix that a second PCR of roughly 7 to 12 cycles was run. TCRdb redid the calling of the 5' RACE reads with MiXCR, one entry per CDR3 protein. The sample holds about 380,000 distinct CDR3 sequences, approximately 51% seen once. The sample was blood. The origin of the receptors is a man in his sixties in good health.

The V call is TRBV4-2, the J call TRBJ2-5, with 7 nucleotides matching TRBD2. Germline V gene lookup returns CDR1 LGHNA and CDR2 YNFKEQ. CDR3 size: 16 residues. V was clipped by 2 bases and J by 5 bases; unmatched bases: 11. CDR3 amino acids: CASSQLRGGERETQYF. CDR3 nucleotide sequence: TGTGCCAGCAGCCAACTTCGGGGAGGGGAGCGGGAGACCCAGTACTTC.

This clonotype was seen at least ten times. The chain joins TRBV21-1 to TRBJ2-6; TRBD2 is taken as the D call from the table, unchecked against the DNA. TRBV21-1 is a pseudogene. The CDR3 is made up of 16 amino acids. CDR3 coding DNA: TGTGCCAGCAGCAAACAGCGGTACTCTGGGGCCAACGTCCTGACTTTC. Translated: CASSKQRYSGANVLTF.

This clonotype was found a few times. A much larger clone differs by one base, so this may be a read error. The chain has TRBV6-6 and TRBJ2-4; tentatively, D is TRBD1 (5 bases). The end of the DNA aligns better with TRBJ2-7, so the J call may be wrong. CDR3 size: 13 residues. CDR1 and CDR2 from the germline V gene are MNHNY and SVGAGI (reference sequence). CDR3 nucleotides: TGTGCCGGCAGTTACCCGACAGACTACGAGCAGTACTTC. The encoded protein is CAGSYPTDYEQYF.

This clonotype has just one count. This chain uses TRBV29-1 with TRBJ2-1, with D perhaps TRBD2 (6 bases). The V end was cut by 7 bases, the J end by 4 bases, with 20 bases between. The CDR3 totals 15 residues. From germline, CDR1 is SQVTM and CDR2 ANQGSEA. The CDR3 bases are TGCAGCGCACCGGGACTCGGCGACAAATACAATGAGCAGTTCTTC. Translation gives CSAPGLGDKYNEQFF.

The rearrangement links TRBV27 to TRBJ1-2, with 8 bases identical to TRBD1. This CDR3 has 14 residues. Germline CDR1 and CDR2: MNHEY and SMNVEV (reference sequence). J gave up 6 bases and V 6 bases, and 9 bases lay outside the gene matches. The CDR3 coding sequence is TGTGCCAGCAGCCGGACAGGGCAACAGAATGGCTACACCTTC. Encoded protein: CASSRTGQQNGYTF.

V gene TRBV4-1 combines with J gene TRBJ2-1; no firm D call. The CDR3 has 15 amino acids. Looked up from germline, CDR1 is MGHRA and CDR2 is YSYEKL. The V and J ends lost 1 base and 6 bases respectively, with 13 bases between them. The DNA of the CDR3 is TGCGCCAGCAGCCAAGTCCCCCCTGGGCTCAATGAGCAGTTCTTC. Translation gives CASSQVPPGLNEQFF.

The chain joins TRBV5-1 to TRBJ1-2; D is possibly TRBD1 (5 bases). The CDR3 totals 12 residues. Germline V gives CDR1 SGHRS, CDR2 YFSETQ. Trimming removed 3 bases from V and 3 bases from J, with 6 bases in between. CDR3 bases: TGCGCCAGCAGCTGGGGGGACTATGGCTACACCTTC. Amino acids: CASSWGDYGYTF.

This clonotype was observed at least ten times. This rearrangement joins TRBV20-1 to TRBJ2-5, with D possibly TRBD1 on 6 matching bases. V lost 0 bases, J lost 7 bases, and 24 bases lay in between. Germline assignment: CDR1 DFQATT and CDR2 SNEGSKA (reference sequence). The CDR3 is made up of 17 amino acids. The CDR3 protein is CSARDPLGGYPAWTQYF. The DNA for the CDR3 is TGCAGTGCTAGAGATCCCCTTGGGGGCTACCCGGCTTGGACCCAGTACTTC.

The J gene is TRBJ1-2, the V gene TRBV7-9; D ambiguous. Germline values: CDR1 SEHNR, CDR2 FQNEAQ (reference sequence). Trimming took 4 bases from V and 4 from J, leaving 25 bases between them. There are 18 residues in the CDR3. The CDR3 reads CASSSIGARLTRGYGYTF. DNA of the CDR3: TGTGCCAGCAGCTCTATAGGCGCCCGACTCACTCGCGGCTATGGCTACACCTTC.

This clonotype was seen a handful of times. The chain carries TRBV20-1 and TRBJ2-3; D might be TRBD1 or TRBD2, each matching 6 bases. V shed 5 bases and J shed 1 base, with 13 bases lying between them. The CDR3 extends over 14 amino acids. The germline CDR1 and CDR2 sequences are DFQATT and SNEGSKA (reference sequence). This CDR3 reads CSAPQGTRTDTQYF. CDR3 sequence (DNA): TGCAGTGCTCCTCAGGGGACTCGCACAGATACGCAGTATTTT.

Details on this clonotype: The junction does not match germline at one end; this may be a read error. The J gene is TRBJ2-5, the V gene TRBV29-1, with 8 bases lining up with TRBD1. The germline CDR1 and CDR2 sequences are SQVTM and ANQGSEA. CDR3 length equals 14 residues. The CDR3 region is CSIAPRGLQETHYF. CDR3 bases: TGCAGCATCGCGCCCAGGGGGCTCCAAGAGACCCACTACTTC.

The chain combines TRBV15 with TRBJ1-5; D possibly corresponds to TRBD1 (5 bases). The CDR3 contains 18 residues. CDR1 is LNHNV, CDR2 YYDKDF, per germline (reference sequence). V lost 0 bases, J lost 2 bases, and 17 bases lay in between. The CDR3 protein is CATSRDQGFGMGNQPQHF. DNA for the CDR3: TGTGCCACCAGCAGAGACCAGGGTTTCGGCATGGGCAATCAGCCCCAGCATTTT. The whole variable domain, remainder taken from reference TRBV15 and TRBJ1-5, is DAMVIQNPRYQVTQFGKPVTLSCSQTLNHNVMYWYQQKSSQAPKLLFHYYDKDFNNEADTPDNFQSRRPNTSFCFLDIRSPGLGDTAMYLCATSRDQGFGMGNQPQHFGDGTRLSIL.

Only a few counts were recorded for this clonotype. This chain connects TRBV18 to TRBJ2-7; a possible D gene is TRBD2 (7 bases). Germline lookup yields CDR1 KGHSH and CDR2 LQKENI. This CDR3 has 15 residues. V shed 0 bases and J shed 0 bases, with 9 bases lying between them. The CDR3 DNA reads as TGTGCCAGCTCACCACCAGGGGGGGGCTCCTACGAGCAGTACTTC. Translation: CASSPPGGGSYEQYF.

In its sample, this clonotype was seen a few times. The rearrangement uses TRBV20-1 and TRBJ1-6; 9 nucleotides match TRBD1. After removal of 0 bases from V and 7 bases from J, the junction contained 13 bases not matched to a gene. There are 18 residues in the CDR3. Germline V gene sequence: CDR1 DFQATT, CDR2 SNEGSKA (reference sequence). Here the CDR3 DNA reads TGCAGTGCTAGAGAAGGCCCGGGGGACAGGGCGAGCAATTCACCCCTCCACTTT. Residues: CSAREGPGDRASNSPLHF.

CDR3 in amino acids: CASSFRGTGGYEQYF. The CDR3 DNA reads as TGTGCCAGCAGCTTCCGAGGGACAGGGGGCTACGAGCAGTACTTC. The rearrangement uses TRBV7-6 and TRBJ2-7; 11 bases fit TRBD1. The trim removed 3 bases at V and 3 bases at J, leaving 4 bases unmatched. The CDR3 length is 15 residues. From germline, CDR1 is SGHVS and CDR2 FNYEAQ.

The gene calls are TRBV11-2 and TRBJ2-3; weak D call: TRBD2 (6 bases). The CDR3 runs 14 residues. V lost 10 bases, J lost 0 bases, and 14 bases lay in between. CDR1 and CDR2 (germline): SGHAT, FQNNGV. CDR3 sequence reads: CATGRGGSTDTQYF. The CDR3 DNA is TGTGCCACGGGCCGTGGGGGGAGCACAGATACGCAGTATTTT.

This clonotype was counted between two and nine times. The V and J genes are TRBV10-3 and TRBJ1-5; D is undetermined. This CDR3 is 14 amino acids long. The germline CDR1 and CDR2 sequences are ENHRY and SYGVKD. V dropped 3 bases and J dropped 1 base, with 7 bases sitting between them. The CDR3 region has the DNA TGTGCCATCAGTGATCTAACAAGCAATCAGCCCCAGCATTTT. The encoded protein is CAISDLTSNQPQHF.

This clonotype was picked up a small number of times. The CDR3, as DNA: TGTGCCAGCAGCCCGGGGCGGGGGGCTTTGGCCGAGCAGTACTTC. This encodes CASSPGRGALAEQYF. The genes are TRBV7-2 and TRBJ2-4, with TRBD2 matching 8 bases. TRBJ2-7 explains the end of the DNA better; the J call may be wrong. CDR1 is SGHTA, CDR2 FQGNSA, per germline. This CDR3 is built from 15 residues.

This clonotype turned up a few times. This rearrangement joins TRBV7-2 to TRBJ2-3; a weak D match, TRBD2 (6 bases). Germline lookup yields CDR1 SGHTA and CDR2 FQGNSA. V was cut by 4 bases and J by 3 bases, with 14 bases left in between. The CDR3 extends over 15 amino acids. CDR3 DNA: TGTGCCAGCAGCTCTGTGACTAGTCCTACAGATACGCAGTATTTT. Translating gives CASSSVTSPTDTQYF.

The CDR3 coding sequence is TGTGCCAGCAGTACGGGCGGACAGATTAACTATGGCTACACCTTC. Protein product: CASSTGGQINYGYTF. This chain uses TRBV6-5 with TRBJ1-2; a weak D match, TRBD1 (6 bases). V lost 5 bases and J lost 1, with 14 bases in between. Germline V gene lookup returns CDR1 MNHEY and CDR2 SVGAGI. The CDR3 loop spans 15 amino acids.

This clonotype has a single count. The chain joins TRBV7-9 to TRBJ2-7; D may be TRBD2 (6 bases). Germline assignment: CDR1 SEHNR and CDR2 FQNEAQ (reference sequence). Trimming took off 5 bases at V and 5 bases at J, with 16 bases between the two ends. CDR3 length: 14 residues. This CDR3 reads CASSLGGVRDEQYF. The DNA for the CDR3 is TGTGCCAGCAGCCTCGGCGGGGTGCGGGACGAGCAGTACTTC.

The chain couples TRBV6-5 to TRBJ1-2; D unresolved. The CDR3 runs to 12 residues. CDR1 and CDR2 (germline): MNHEY, SVGAGI. The V and J ends lost 2 bases and 7 bases respectively, with 8 bases between them. CDR3 sequence: CASSYGIGGYTF. The CDR3 DNA sequence: TGTGCCAGCAGTTACGGAATAGGTGGCTACACCTTC.

This sequence joins TRBV6-2 or TRBV6-3 and TRBJ2-2, with 8 positions matching TRBD2. After removal of 7 bases from V and 4 bases from J, the junction contained 5 bases not matched to a gene. From germline, CDR1 is MNHEY and CDR2 SVGEGT. The CDR3 has 14 amino acids. CDR3 protein: CASIPSGGTGELFF. As DNA, the CDR3 is TGTGCCAGCATACCGAGCGGGGGCACCGGGGAGCTGTTTTTT.

The CDR3 region has the DNA TGCAGTGCTAGAGTGGACAGGGACTACGAGCAGTACTTC. It specifies CSARVDRDYEQYF. This chain joins TRBV20-1 and TRBJ2-7; 8 bases fit TRBD1. Germline V lookup: CDR1 DFQATT, CDR2 SNEGSKA (reference sequence). Trimming at V came to 1 base and at J to 3 bases, leaving 2 bases not matched to a gene. The CDR3 spans 13 residues.

The chain recombines TRBV20-1 with TRBJ2-4, with 8 bases lining up with TRBD1. With the DNA end fitting TRBJ2-7 better, the J assignment may be wrong. This CDR3 is 13 amino acids long. Germline V gene data show CDR1 as DFQATT and CDR2 as SNEGSKA (reference sequence). CDR3 sequence: CSAGGQGDDEQYF. Written as DNA, the CDR3 is TGCAGTGCAGGAGGACAGGGAGACGACGAGCAGTACTTC.

The table lists this clonotype with many counts. This chain joins TRBV5-8 and TRBJ2-5; a weak D match, TRBD2 (5 bases). Germline-derived CDR1 and CDR2 are SGHTS and YDEGEE. CDR3 length: 15 residues. With 0 bases removed from V and 5 bases from J, the gap between germline ends came to 14 bases. DNA for the CDR3: TGTGCCAGCAGCTTGGATACCCGGGGATGGGAGACCCAGTACTTC. Amino acid sequence: CASSLDTRGWETQYF.